This TCR beta chain was obtained from a study of graft-versus-host responses after intestinal transplantation. Points from the study as a whole: Allografts of one patient group, those with graft-donor T cell macrochimerism, had high graft-versus-host to host-versus-graft clonal ratios. There were GvH clones found in recipient marrow, and some of them appeared first in ileum or blood.

Clones were read by immunoSEQ multiplex PCR, and TCRdb kept only the in-frame ones, dropping some. The data hold 85,000 to 100,000 clones, with about 90% observed a single time. The CDR3 is made up of 13 amino acids. V shed 8 bases and J shed 4 bases, with 12 bases lying between them. Germline V gives CDR1 MDHEN, CDR2 SYDVKM. To note about this clone: As yet, its antigen is unknown.

This chain joins TRBV28 and TRBJ1-5; D is uncertain. This clonotype originated in a human donor who was the organ donor for an intestinal transplant. The source material was unstimulated CD8+ T cells sorted from spleen or lymph node cells, sampled before transplant. DNA of the CDR3: TGTGCCAGCCGCGAGAGGTCGAATCAGCCCCAGCATTTT. Its protein is CASRERSNQPQHF.